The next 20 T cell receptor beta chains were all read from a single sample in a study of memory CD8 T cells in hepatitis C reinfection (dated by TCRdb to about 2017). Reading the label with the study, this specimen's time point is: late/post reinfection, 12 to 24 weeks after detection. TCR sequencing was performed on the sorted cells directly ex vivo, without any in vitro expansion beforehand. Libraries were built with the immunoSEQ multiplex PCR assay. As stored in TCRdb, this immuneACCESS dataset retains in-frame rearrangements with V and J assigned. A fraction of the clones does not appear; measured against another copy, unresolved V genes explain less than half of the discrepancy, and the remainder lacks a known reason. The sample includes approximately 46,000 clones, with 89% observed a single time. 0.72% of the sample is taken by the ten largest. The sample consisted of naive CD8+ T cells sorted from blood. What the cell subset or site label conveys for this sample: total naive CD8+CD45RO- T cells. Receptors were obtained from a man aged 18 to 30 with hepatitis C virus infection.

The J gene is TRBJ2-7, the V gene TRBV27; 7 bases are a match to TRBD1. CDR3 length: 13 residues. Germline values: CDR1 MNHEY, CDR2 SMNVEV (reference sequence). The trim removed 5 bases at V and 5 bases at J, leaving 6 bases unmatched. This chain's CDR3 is CASSGDRADEQYF. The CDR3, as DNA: TGTGCCAGCAGTGGCGACAGGGCAGACGAGCAGTACTTC.

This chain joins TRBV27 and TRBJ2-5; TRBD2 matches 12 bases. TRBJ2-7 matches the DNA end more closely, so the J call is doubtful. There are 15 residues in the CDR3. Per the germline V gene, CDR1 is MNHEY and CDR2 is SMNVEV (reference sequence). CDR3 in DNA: TGTGCCAGCAGCAGAACTAGCGGGGGGAGCTACGAGCAGTACTTC. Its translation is CASSRTSGGSYEQYF.

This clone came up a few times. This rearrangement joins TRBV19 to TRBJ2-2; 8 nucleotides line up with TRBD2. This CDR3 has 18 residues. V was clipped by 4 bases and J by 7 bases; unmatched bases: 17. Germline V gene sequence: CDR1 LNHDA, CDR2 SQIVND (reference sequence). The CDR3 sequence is CASSTWGLSGESHGELFF. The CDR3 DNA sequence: TGTGCCAGTAGTACATGGGGACTTAGCGGGGAGTCCCACGGGGAGCTGTTTTTT.

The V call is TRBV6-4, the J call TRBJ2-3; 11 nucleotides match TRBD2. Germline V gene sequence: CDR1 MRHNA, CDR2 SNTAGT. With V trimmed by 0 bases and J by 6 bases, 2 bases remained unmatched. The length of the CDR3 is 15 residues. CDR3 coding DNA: TGTGCCAGCAGTGACTCTAGCGGGGGGGCGGATACGCAGTATTTT. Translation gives CASSDSSGGADTQYF.

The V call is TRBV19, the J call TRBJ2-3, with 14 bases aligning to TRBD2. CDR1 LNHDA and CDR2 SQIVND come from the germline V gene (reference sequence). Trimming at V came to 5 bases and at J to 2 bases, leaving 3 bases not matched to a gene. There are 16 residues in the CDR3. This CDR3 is CASSGLAGGYTDTQYF. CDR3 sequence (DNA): TGTGCCAGTAGTGGACTAGCGGGGGGATACACAGATACGCAGTATTTT.

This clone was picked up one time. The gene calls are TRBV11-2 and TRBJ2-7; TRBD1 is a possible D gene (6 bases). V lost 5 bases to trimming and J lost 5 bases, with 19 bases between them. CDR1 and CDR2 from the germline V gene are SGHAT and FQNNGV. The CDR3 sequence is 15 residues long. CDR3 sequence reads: CASSGTPWARDEQYV. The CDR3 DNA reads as TGTGCCAGCAGCGGGACACCCTGGGCGAGAGACGAGCAGTACGTC.

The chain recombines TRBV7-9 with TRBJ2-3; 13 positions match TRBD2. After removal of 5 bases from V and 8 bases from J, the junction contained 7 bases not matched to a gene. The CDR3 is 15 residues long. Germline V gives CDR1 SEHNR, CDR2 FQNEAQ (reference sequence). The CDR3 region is CASSHGLAGEGTQYF. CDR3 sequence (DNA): TGTGCCAGCAGCCACGGACTAGCGGGAGAAGGTACGCAGTATTTT.

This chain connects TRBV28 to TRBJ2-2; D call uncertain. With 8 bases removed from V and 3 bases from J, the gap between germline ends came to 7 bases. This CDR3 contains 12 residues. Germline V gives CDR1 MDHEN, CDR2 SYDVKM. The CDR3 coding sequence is TGTGCCAGCCGTGAGTACACCGGGGAGCTGTTTTTT. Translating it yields CASREYTGELFF. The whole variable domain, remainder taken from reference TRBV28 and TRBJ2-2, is DVKVTQSSRYLVKRTGEKVFLECVQDMDHENMFWYRQDPGLGLRLIYFSYDVKMKEKGDIPEGYSVSREKKERFSLILESASTNQTSMYLCASREYTGELFFGEGSRLTVL.

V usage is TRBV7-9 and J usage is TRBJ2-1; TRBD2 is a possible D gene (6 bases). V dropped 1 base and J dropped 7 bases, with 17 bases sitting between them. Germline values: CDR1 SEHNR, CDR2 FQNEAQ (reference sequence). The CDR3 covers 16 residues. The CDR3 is CASSLVSSGLDNEQFF. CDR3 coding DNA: TGTGCCAGCAGCTTAGTATCGAGCGGGTTGGATAATGAGCAGTTCTTC.

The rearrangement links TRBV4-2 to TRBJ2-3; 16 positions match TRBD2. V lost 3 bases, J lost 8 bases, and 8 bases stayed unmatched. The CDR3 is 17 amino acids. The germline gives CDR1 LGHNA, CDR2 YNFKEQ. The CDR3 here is CASSQGTSGRARGTQYF. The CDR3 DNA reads TGTGCCAGCAGCCAGGGGACTAGCGGGAGGGCCAGGGGTACGCAGTATTTT.

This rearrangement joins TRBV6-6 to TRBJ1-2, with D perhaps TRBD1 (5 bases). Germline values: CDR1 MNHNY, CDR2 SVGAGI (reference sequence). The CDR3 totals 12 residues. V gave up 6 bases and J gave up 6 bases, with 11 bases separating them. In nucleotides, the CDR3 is TGTGCCAGCAGCGGGGGACCGGATGGCTACACCTTC. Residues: CASSGGPDGYTF.

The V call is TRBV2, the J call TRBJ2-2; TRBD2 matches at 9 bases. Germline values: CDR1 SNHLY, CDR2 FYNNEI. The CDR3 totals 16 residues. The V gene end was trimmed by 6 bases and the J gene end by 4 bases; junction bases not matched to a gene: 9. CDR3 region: CASRPERGAGTGELFF. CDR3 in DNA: TGTGCCAGCAGACCAGAGCGGGGGGCTGGCACCGGGGAGCTGTTTTTT.

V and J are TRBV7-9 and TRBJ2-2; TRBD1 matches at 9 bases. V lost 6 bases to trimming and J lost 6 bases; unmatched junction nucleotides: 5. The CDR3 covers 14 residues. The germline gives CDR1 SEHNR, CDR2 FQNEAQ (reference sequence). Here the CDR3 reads CASRTGGAPGELFF. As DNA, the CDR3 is TGTGCCAGCAGAACAGGGGGCGCCCCCGGGGAGCTGTTTTTT.

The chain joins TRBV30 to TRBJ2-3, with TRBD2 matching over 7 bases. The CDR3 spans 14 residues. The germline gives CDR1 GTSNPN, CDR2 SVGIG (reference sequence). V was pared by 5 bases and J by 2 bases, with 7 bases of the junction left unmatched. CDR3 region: CAWDASGTTDTQYF. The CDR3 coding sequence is TGTGCCTGGGACGCTAGCGGTACCACAGATACGCAGTATTTT.

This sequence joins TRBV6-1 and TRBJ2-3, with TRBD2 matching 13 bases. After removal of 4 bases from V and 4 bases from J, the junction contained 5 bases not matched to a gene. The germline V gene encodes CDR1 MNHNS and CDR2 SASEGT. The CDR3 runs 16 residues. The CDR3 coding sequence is TGTGCCAGCAGTGCGTGGGGACTAGCGGGATCAGATACGCAGTATTTT. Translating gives CASSAWGLAGSDTQYF.

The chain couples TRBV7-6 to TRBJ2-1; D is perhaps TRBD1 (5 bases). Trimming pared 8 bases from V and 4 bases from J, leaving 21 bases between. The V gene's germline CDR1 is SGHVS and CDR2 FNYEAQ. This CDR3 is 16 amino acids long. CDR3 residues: CASANSGMGPYNEQFF. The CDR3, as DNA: TGTGCCAGCGCTAACTCAGGGATGGGCCCTTACAATGAGCAGTTCTTC.

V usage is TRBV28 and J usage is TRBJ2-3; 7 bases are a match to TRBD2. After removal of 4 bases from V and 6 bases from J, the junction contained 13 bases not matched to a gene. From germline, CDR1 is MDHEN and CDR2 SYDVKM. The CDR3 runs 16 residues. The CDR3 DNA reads TGTGCCAGCAGTTATTTGGGGGGGAGCGTTCCCGATACGCAGTATTTT. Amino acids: CASSYLGGSVPDTQYF.

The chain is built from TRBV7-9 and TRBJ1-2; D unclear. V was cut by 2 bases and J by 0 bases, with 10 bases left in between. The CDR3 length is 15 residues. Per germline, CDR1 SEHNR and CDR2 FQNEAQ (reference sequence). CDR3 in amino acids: CASSLSELANYGYTF. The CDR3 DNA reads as TGTGCCAGCAGCTTATCTGAGTTAGCTAACTATGGCTACACCTTC.

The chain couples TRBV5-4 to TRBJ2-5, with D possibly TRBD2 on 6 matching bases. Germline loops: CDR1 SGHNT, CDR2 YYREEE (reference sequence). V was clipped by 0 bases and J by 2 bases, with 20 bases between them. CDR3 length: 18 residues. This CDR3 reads CASSLAAGRPYAQETQYF. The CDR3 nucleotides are TGTGCCAGCAGCTTGGCCGCGGGGAGGCCTTATGCACAAGAGACCCAGTACTTC.

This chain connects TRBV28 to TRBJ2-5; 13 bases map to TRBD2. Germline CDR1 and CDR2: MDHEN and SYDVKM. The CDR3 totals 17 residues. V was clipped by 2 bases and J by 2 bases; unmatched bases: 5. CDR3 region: CASSLGLAGDIQETQYF. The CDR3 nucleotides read TGTGCCAGCAGTTTAGGACTAGCGGGGGATATACAAGAGACCCAGTACTTC. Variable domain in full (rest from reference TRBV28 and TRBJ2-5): DVKVTQSSRYLVKRTGEKVFLECVQDMDHENMFWYRQDPGLGLRLIYFSYDVKMKEKGDIPEGYSVSREKKERFSLILESASTNQTSMYLCASSLGLAGDIQETQYFGPGTRLLVL.